This passage covers 20 T cell receptor beta chains from one sample sequenced in a study of spatial heterogeneity in lung cancer. The time point is: sample taken at primary tumor resection. Whole RNA from tumor, nontumor lung or frozen PBMC was sequenced unsorted. Each CDR3 protein gets one entry after TCRdb re-called the 5' RACE reads with MiXCR. The sample lists under 11,000 distinct CDR3 sequences; roughly 6% were seen once. The sequences come from PBMCs, collected at surgery. The receptor set was obtained from a male donor with early-stage non-small cell lung cancer.

This clonotype was counted at least ten times. This rearrangement joins TRBV28 to TRBJ2-3, with 7 bases identical to TRBD1. Looked up from germline, CDR1 is MDHEN and CDR2 is SYDVKM. V shed 5 bases and J 4 bases; nucleotides not matched to a gene: 9. This CDR3 spans 15 amino acids. DNA for the CDR3: TGTGCCAGCAGTGCACACAGGGGTGGTCCAGATACGCAGTATTTT. Its protein product is CASSAHRGGPDTQYF.

This clonotype was seen a handful of times. This sequence joins TRBV30 and TRBJ1-1; D is possibly TRBD1 (5 bases). This CDR3 has 19 residues. The germline V and J ends were trimmed by 3 bases and 1 base, with 27 bases remaining between them. CDR1 is GTSNPN, CDR2 SVGIG, per germline (reference sequence). This CDR3 reads CAWRGFRGKGSSSNTEAFF. The DNA of the CDR3 is TGTGCCTGGAGAGGATTTCGGGGGAAGGGTAGTTCTTCGAACACTGAAGCTTTCTTT.

This clonotype was found many times. The V and J genes are TRBV5-1 and TRBJ2-7; D not resolved. V was trimmed by 2 bases and J by 2 bases, leaving 8 bases between them. The CDR3 is 13 residues long. Germline lookup yields CDR1 SGHRS and CDR2 YFSETQ. The CDR3 sequence: CASSFTSTYEQYF. The CDR3 nucleotides read TGCGCCAGCAGCTTCACCTCAACCTACGAGCAGTACTTC.

This clonotype was seen many times. This chain joins TRBV20-1 and TRBJ1-1; the D is unclear. CDR1 is DFQATT, CDR2 SNEGSKA, per germline (reference sequence). The CDR3 loop spans 12 amino acids. Trimming removed 5 bases at V and 8 bases at J, with 15 bases between. CDR3: CSAPVQNREAFF. The CDR3, as DNA: TGCAGTGCTCCCGTACAAAACAGAGAAGCTTTCTTT.

V is TRBV28 and J is TRBJ1-5; D gene unclear. This CDR3 has 15 residues. The V gene's germline CDR1 is MDHEN and CDR2 SYDVKM. Trimming removed 2 bases at V and 0 bases at J, with 8 bases between. DNA for the CDR3: TGTGCCAGCAGTTTACCCAACTATAGCAATCAGCCCCAGCATTTT. Its protein product is CASSLPNYSNQPQHF. The entire variable domain, with the rest obtained from reference TRBV28 and TRBJ1-5, is as follows: DVKVTQSSRYLVKRTGEKVFLECVQDMDHENMFWYRQDPGLGLRLIYFSYDVKMKEKGDIPEGYSVSREKKERFSLILESASTNQTSMYLCASSLPNYSNQPQHFGDGTRLSIL.

The chain uses TRBV20-1 and TRBJ2-1; 9 nucleotides match TRBD2. Germline V gene lookup returns CDR1 DFQATT and CDR2 SNEGSKA (reference sequence). The CDR3 extends over 15 amino acids. V dropped 3 bases and J dropped 1; count of bases not matched to a gene: 4. The DNA for the CDR3 is TGCAGTGCTAGTGTTAGCGGGAGATCCTACAATGAGCAGTTCTTC. Protein product: CSASVSGRSYNEQFF.

The CDR3 loop reads CASSLPDPGNTGELFF. As DNA, the CDR3 is TGTGCCAGCAGCCTTCCGGACCCGGGCAACACCGGGGAGCTGTTTTTT. The rearrangement uses TRBV7-8 and TRBJ2-2, with D hard to call. This CDR3 comprises 16 residues. The V end was cut by 5 bases, the J end by 2 bases, with 15 bases between. Germline lookup yields CDR1 SGHVS and CDR2 FQNEAQ.

In this sample, this clonotype is medium-sized (0.01 to 0.1%). The rearrangement joins TRBV13 to TRBJ2-2; D is uncertain. V lost 7 bases, J lost 3 bases, and 12 bases lay in between. Germline CDR1 PRHDT, CDR2 FYEKMQ (reference sequence). The CDR3 consists of 14 residues. CDR3 sequence (DNA): TGTGCCAGCAACCTTAGGCAGTACACCGGGGAGCTGTTTTTT. Protein sequence: CASNLRQYTGELFF.

The table lists this clonotype with many counts. V gene TRBV7-2 combines with J gene TRBJ1-6; possible D gene TRBD1, 5 bases. The germline V gene encodes CDR1 SGHTA and CDR2 FQGNSA. V was shortened by 4 bases and J by 16 bases, with 17 bases between the two germline ends. The CDR3 loop spans 13 amino acids. CDR3: CASSYGAGTFLHF. DNA of the CDR3: TGTGCCAGCAGCTACGGGGCAGGAACCTTTCTCCACTTT.

This clonotype is labeled as medium-sized. The gene calls are TRBV29-1 and TRBJ2-1, with no clear D. V was clipped by 7 bases and J by 2 bases, with 18 bases between them. From germline, CDR1 is SQVTM and CDR2 ANQGSEA. CDR3 size: 15 residues. DNA for the CDR3: TGCAGCGGAAAGGCTCCTTATGGGGCCTACAATGAGCAGTTCTTC. Protein sequence: CSGKAPYGAYNEQFF.

This clonotype was seen many times. The chain employs TRBV5-1 and TRBJ2-1; 10 nucleotides line up with TRBD1. Per the germline V gene, CDR1 is SGHRS and CDR2 is YFSETQ. With V trimmed by 4 bases and J by 2 bases, 3 bases remained unmatched. The length of the CDR3 is 15 residues. The CDR3 loop reads CASSTGTGAYNEQFF. CDR3 nucleotide sequence: TGCGCCAGCAGCACCGGGACAGGGGCCTACAATGAGCAGTTCTTC.

This clonotype occurred many times. The DNA of the CDR3 is TGTGCCAGCAGTCCCGTAGCGGGGGGGCGCTACGAGCAGTACTTC. This encodes CASSPVAGGRYEQYF. V and J are TRBV28 and TRBJ2-7, with 11 bases identical to TRBD2. This CDR3 comprises 15 residues. V lost 5 bases to trimming and J lost 3 bases; unmatched junction nucleotides: 6. Germline V gene data show CDR1 as MDHEN and CDR2 as SYDVKM.

This clonotype was recorded at least ten times. The chain has TRBV7-9 and TRBJ2-7, with 9 bases matching TRBD1. The CDR3 totals 15 residues. V dropped 2 bases and J dropped 4; count of bases not matched to a gene: 6. Germline assignment: CDR1 SEHNR and CDR2 FQNEAQ (reference sequence). CDR3 loop: CASSLLGQGKYEQYF. The DNA of the CDR3 is TGTGCCAGCAGCTTACTCGGACAGGGGAAGTACGAGCAGTACTTC.

This clonotype showed up just a few times. The chain carries TRBV4-1 and TRBJ2-2, with TRBD2 matching over 14 bases. The V gene's germline CDR1 is MGHRA and CDR2 YSYEKL. This CDR3 comprises 17 residues. Losses at the gene ends were 4 bases for V and 7 bases for J; bases not matched to a gene: 8. CDR3 DNA: TGCGCCAGCAGCCTCGGGACTAGCGGGAGTTTCGGCGGGGAGCTGTTTTTT. This translates into CASSLGTSGSFGGELFF.

This chain uses TRBV20-1 with TRBJ2-1; perhaps TRBD1 as D (6 bases). The CDR3 loop spans 15 amino acids. Germline V gene lookup returns CDR1 DFQATT and CDR2 SNEGSKA (reference sequence). The ends were cut back, 6 bases at V and 3 bases at J, with 18 bases in the middle. Written as DNA, the CDR3 is TGCAGTGCCCCCCCAGGGGACATCAACTACAATGAGCAGTTCTTC. As protein: CSAPPGDINYNEQFF.

This clonotype was counted between two and nine times. V is TRBV9 and J is TRBJ2-5; 7 positions agree with TRBD1. Germline loops: CDR1 SGDLS, CDR2 YYNGEE. The CDR3 is 13 residues long. Germline trimming cut 4 bases from V and 2 bases from J; bases unmatched to any gene: 2. Written as DNA, the CDR3 is TGTGCCAGCAGCACGACAGGGCAAGAGACCCAGTACTTC. Its protein product is CASSTTGQETQYF.

This clonotype was observed a few times. The chain couples TRBV20-1 to TRBJ1-2, with D possibly matching TRBD1 (5 bases). Trimming pared 6 bases from V and 14 bases from J, leaving 13 bases between. The CDR3 has 9 amino acids. Germline loops: CDR1 DFQATT, CDR2 SNEGSKA (reference sequence). The chain's CDR3 is CSARAVFTF. CDR3 coding DNA: TGCAGTGCCAGGGCGGTGTTTACCTTC.

This clonotype was counted many times. The chain carries TRBV11-2 and TRBJ1-1; possibly TRBD1 for D (6 bases). The V and J ends lost 1 base and 7 bases respectively, with 13 bases between them. CDR3 length: 14 amino acids. Germline CDR1 and CDR2: SGHAT and FQNNGV. In nucleotides, the CDR3 is TGTGCCAGCAGCTTAGGAACAGGGCGAAATGAAGCTTTCTTT. Translated, it gives CASSLGTGRNEAFF.

This clonotype was observed a handful of times. The CDR3 DNA follows: TGTGCCAGCAGTTTTCCGGGAGATACGCAGTATTTT. Protein product: CASSFPGDTQYF. This chain connects TRBV28 to TRBJ2-3; D gene ambiguous. Germline CDR1 is MDHEN and CDR2 is SYDVKM. V was cut by 3 bases and J by 5 bases, with 6 bases left in between. This CDR3 spans 12 amino acids.

In its sample, this clonotype is medium-sized. The chain combines TRBV12-3 or TRBV12-4 with TRBJ1-1; 7 bases match TRBD1. Germline trimming cut 5 bases from V and 8 bases from J; bases unmatched to any gene: 8. The CDR3 is 13 residues long. The CDR3 nucleotides read TGTGCCAGCAGTCGGGACAGTCGACCGGAAGCTTTCTTT. It specifies CASSRDSRPEAFF.